This T cell receptor beta chain derives from a study of T-cell reconstitution after alpha-beta-depleted transplantation in children. Study findings and constraints: Expanded clones from the graft, numbering several hundred, reportedly supplied alpha-beta T cells about two months after transplant.

In this sample, this clonotype turned up many times. The target antigen is unknown. Unique molecular identifiers were used in preparing the TCRbeta library. TCRdb itself ran the PCR reads through MiXCR, one entry per CDR3 protein. Here the sample spans hundreds of thousands of distinct CDR3 sequences, about 12% being singletons. The germline CDR1 and CDR2 sequences are SGHRS and YFSETQ. J was trimmed by 3 bases and V by 7 bases; bases with no gene match: 13. The length of the CDR3 is 17 residues. Sequencing used PBMCs, obtained before TCRalphabeta/CD19-depleted stem cell transplant. The chain has TRBV5-1 and TRBJ2-2; TRBD2 matches at 9 bases. The TCR was taken from a girl aged 2-10 years with congenital amegakaryocytic thrombocytopenia, due to receive a stem cell transplant. The CDR3 loop reads CASSQRREGRDTGELFF. Here the CDR3 DNA reads TGCGCCAGCTCCCAGCGGCGGGAGGGCCGTGACACCGGGGAGCTGTTTTTT.